Presented here are 31 T cell receptor beta chains from one specimen sequenced in a study of blood T cell repertoires in COVID-19. The protocol was immunoSEQ multiplex PCR, while the TCRdb copy is restricted to in-frame clones and leaves out a portion. This repertoire shows about 440,000 clones, roughly 91% found once; its top ten account for more than 0.55%. The sample consisted of PBMCs or T cells enriched from blood (not recorded which). Every receptor here comes from a man aged 18-30 years who had recovered from COVID-19.

This clone was counted between two and nine times. V is TRBV5-5 and J is TRBJ2-1, with TRBD2 matching over 10 bases. Germline V gives CDR1 SGHKS, CDR2 YYEKEE (reference sequence). The CDR3 runs to 16 residues. V lost 2 bases to trimming and J lost 7 bases; unmatched junction nucleotides: 9. CDR3 in amino acids: CASSLDPAGGWNEQFF. CDR3 in DNA: TGTGCCAGCAGCTTAGACCCAGCGGGAGGGTGGAATGAGCAGTTCTTC. Together with reference TRBV5-5 and TRBJ2-1, the CDR3 gives the full variable domain: DAGVTQSPTHLIKTRGQQVTLRCSPISGHKSVSWYQQVLGQGPQFIFQYYEKEERGRGNFPDRFSARQFPNYSSELNVNALLLGDSALYLCASSLDPAGGWNEQFFGPGTRLTVL.

The J gene is TRBJ1-1, the V gene TRBV11-3; 10 bases map to TRBD1. Germline V gene sequence: CDR1 SGHNT, CDR2 YENEEA. The CDR3 covers 12 residues. Losses at the gene ends were 6 bases for V and 7 bases for J; bases not matched to a gene: 2. In DNA form, the CDR3 reads TGTGCCAGCAGGAGGGACAGGGGTGAAGCTTTCTTT. Amino acids: CASRRDRGEAFF.

This clone has a handful of counts. The chain has TRBV28 and TRBJ2-3, with TRBD2 identical over 11 bases. Losses at the gene ends were 7 bases for V and 7 bases for J; bases not matched to a gene: 10. The germline V gene has CDR1 MDHEN and CDR2 SYDVKM. There are 15 residues in the CDR3. The CDR3 spells CASIATSGRLYTQYF. The CDR3 region has the DNA TGTGCCAGCATCGCCACTAGCGGGAGATTATATACGCAGTATTTT.

In DNA form, the CDR3 reads TGTGCCAGCACAAAGGACAGGACCTACGAGCAGTACTTC. Translated, it gives CASTKDRTYEQYF. The gene calls are TRBV27 and TRBJ2-7; 7 nucleotides line up with TRBD1. With 7 bases clipped from V and 2 bases from J, the junction kept 5 bases outside the gene matches. CDR1 MNHEY and CDR2 SMNVEV come from the germline V gene (reference sequence). CDR3 length equals 13 residues.

The chain uses TRBV27 and TRBJ2-3; 7 nucleotides agree with TRBD2. This CDR3 contains 14 residues. CDR1 and CDR2 from the germline V gene are MNHEY and SMNVEV (reference sequence). Trimming removed 2 bases from V and 4 bases from J; junction bases left unmatched: 3. CDR3 amino acids: CASSLSGESDTQYF. CDR3 nucleotides: TGTGCCAGCAGTTTAAGCGGGGAGTCAGATACGCAGTATTTT.

This clone turned up a few times. The V and J genes are TRBV11-3 and TRBJ2-1, with 10 bases fitting TRBD2. The germline V gene encodes CDR1 SGHNT and CDR2 YENEEA. The trim removed 3 bases at V and 6 bases at J, leaving 11 bases unmatched. The CDR3 runs to 17 residues. The CDR3 loop is CASSFRNSASGSNEQFF. CDR3 bases: TGTGCCAGCAGCTTTAGGAATTCGGCTAGCGGGAGCAATGAGCAGTTCTTC.

The rearrangement links TRBV27 to TRBJ2-1, with D hard to call. This CDR3 comprises 12 residues. Germline V CDR1 and CDR2: MNHEY, SMNVEV (reference sequence). V was cut by 3 bases and J by 10 bases, with 10 bases left in between. In DNA, the CDR3 is TGTGCCAGCAGTTTGAATCGGCGGGAGCAGTTCTTC. Protein sequence: CASSLNRREQFF.

Regarding this clone: Other DNA sequences in this specimen translate into the identical CDR3. The rearrangement uses TRBV2 and TRBJ2-2, with no clear D. Germline V gene sequence: CDR1 SNHLY, CDR2 FYNNEI. The CDR3 extends over 12 amino acids. V lost 4 bases and J lost 3, with 3 bases in between. For the CDR3, the DNA is TGTGCCAGCAGTGGAGACACCGGGGAGCTGTTTTTT. This sequence encodes CASSGDTGELFF.

The gene calls are TRBV19 and TRBJ2-7, with 8 bases fitting TRBD1. Germline trimming cut 8 bases from V and 2 bases from J; bases unmatched to any gene: 11. CDR1 is LNHDA and CDR2 is SQIVND in the germline V gene (reference sequence). This CDR3 contains 15 residues. The CDR3 region has the DNA TGTGCCAGTCGGGGACAGGCAGGGAAGGCCTACGAGCAGTACTTC. Translation: CASRGQAGKAYEQYF.

The rearrangement joins TRBV5-1 to TRBJ2-7; 8 bases are shared with TRBD2. V trimming: 0 bases; J trimming: 4 bases; junction bases outside the gene matches: 6. Per germline, CDR1 SGHRS and CDR2 YFSETQ. CDR3 length equals 15 residues. CDR3 sequence reads: CASSLGGGRLYEQYF. The CDR3 DNA follows: TGCGCCAGCAGCTTGGGCGGGGGGCGACTGTACGAGCAGTACTTC. Full variable domain (remainder filled in from reference TRBV5-1 and TRBJ2-7): KAGVTQTPRYLIKTRGQQVTLSCSPISGHRSVSWYQQTPGQGLQFLFEYFSETQRNKGNFPGRFSGRQFSNSRSEMNVSTLELGDSALYLCASSLGGGRLYEQYFGPGTRLTVT.

The chain links TRBV2 to TRBJ1-2; 8 bases are shared with TRBD1. This CDR3 region has 15 residues. CDR1 SNHLY and CDR2 FYNNEI come from the germline V gene. Losses at the gene ends were 7 bases for V and 3 bases for J; bases not matched to a gene: 10. CDR3 in DNA: TGTGCCAGCAACTACGCCGGGACAGGAGACTATGGCTACACCTTC. Translation gives CASNYAGTGDYGYTF.

The chain combines TRBV7-2 with TRBJ2-5; TRBD2 is a possible D gene (6 bases). The length of the CDR3 is 15 residues. V was clipped by 0 bases and J by 5 bases, with 13 bases between them. Germline V CDR1 and CDR2: SGHTA, FQGNSA. The CDR3 protein is CASSLATRRGETQYF. The CDR3 DNA reads as TGTGCCAGCAGCTTAGCAACTAGGAGGGGCGAGACCCAGTACTTC.

Only one count was recorded for this clone. The same CDR3 is also encoded by other DNA sequences in this sample. The chain joins TRBV7-6 to TRBJ1-1; D unresolved. CDR1 and CDR2 (germline): SGHVS, FNYEAQ. V lost 1 base to trimming and J lost 2 bases, with 8 bases between them. The length of the CDR3 is 14 residues. CDR3 loop: CASSLGAGNTEAFF. The CDR3 DNA reads as TGTGCCAGCAGCTTAGGGGCGGGAAACACTGAAGCTTTCTTT. The full variable domain, in which reference TRBV7-6 and TRBJ1-1 provide the parts outside the CDR3, is GAGVSQSPRYKVTKRGQDVALRCDPISGHVSLYWYRQALGQGPEFLTYFNYEAQQDKSGLPNDRFSAERPEGSISTLTIQRTEQRDSAMYRCASSLGAGNTEAFFGQGTRLTVV.

The chain uses TRBV28 and TRBJ1-5, with 9 bases identical to TRBD1. The germline CDR1 and CDR2 sequences are MDHEN and SYDVKM. Unmatched junction bases numbered 10, after V lost 5 bases and J lost 2 bases. There are 17 residues in the CDR3. The CDR3 DNA is TGTGCCAGCAGTCATGACAGGGGGAGCAAGGGCAATCAGCCCCAGCATTTT. As protein: CASSHDRGSKGNQPQHF.

The V call is TRBV7-9, the J call TRBJ1-2; weak D call: TRBD1 (5 bases). The CDR3 spans 15 residues. V dropped 2 bases and J dropped 8 bases, with 18 bases sitting between them. Germline CDR1 is SEHNR and CDR2 is FQNEAQ (reference sequence). CDR3 sequence: CASSLFRQSSIGYTF. CDR3 coding DNA: TGTGCCAGCAGCTTATTCCGACAGTCCTCAATCGGCTACACCTTC.

This chain connects TRBV6-5 to TRBJ1-2; 7 bases align to TRBD1. From germline, CDR1 is MNHEY and CDR2 SVGAGI. Unmatched junction bases numbered 11, after V lost 5 bases and J lost 8 bases. There are 14 residues in the CDR3. The CDR3 DNA reads as TGTGCCAGCAGTCAATCTGAGGGGGCCGTGGGCTACACCTTC. Its protein is CASSQSEGAVGYTF.

V and J are TRBV19 and TRBJ2-2; no firm D call. CDR3 length equals 14 residues. Trimming shortened V by 11 bases and J by 1 base, and 14 bases separated the two germline ends. Germline lookup yields CDR1 LNHDA and CDR2 SQIVND (reference sequence). The CDR3 is CASKYSENTGELFF. The CDR3 DNA sequence: TGTGCCTCAAAGTATTCAGAGAACACCGGGGAGCTGTTTTTT.

The chain combines TRBV18 with TRBJ1-4, with D possibly matching TRBD1 (5 bases). Per germline, CDR1 KGHSH and CDR2 LQKENI. CDR3 length: 16 amino acids. Trimming stripped 6 bases from V and 5 bases from J, with 19 bases between. CDR3 sequence reads: CASSSSQGSTNEKLFF. In nucleotides, the CDR3 is TGTGCCAGCTCCTCCTCTCAGGGATCGACAAATGAAAAACTGTTTTTT.

The chain employs TRBV5-6 and TRBJ1-2; D unresolved. Germline V gives CDR1 SGHDT, CDR2 YYEEEE. Trimming took 3 bases from V and 2 from J, leaving 5 bases between them. The CDR3 is 12 amino acids. The CDR3 bases are TGTGCCAGCAGCTCCCTAAACTATGGCTACACCTTC. Translating it yields CASSSLNYGYTF.

The rearrangement uses TRBV3-1 (or the pseudogene TRBV3-2) and TRBJ1-2; TRBD1 might be the D (5 bases). The CDR3 is made up of 13 amino acids. The ends were cut back, 1 base at V and 8 bases at J, with 11 bases in the middle. CDR1 and CDR2 (germline): LGHDT, YNNKEL (reference sequence). CDR3 in amino acids: CASSQGGGEGYTF. CDR3 DNA sequence: TGTGCCAGCAGCCAAGGCGGGGGTGAGGGCTACACCTTC.

This clone came up once. The V and J genes are TRBV5-1 and TRBJ1-1; D is unclear. Germline CDR1 reads SGHRS; CDR2 reads YFSETQ. Trimming left V 7 bases short and J 1 base short, with 20 bases between. The CDR3 extends over 16 amino acids. The CDR3 DNA sequence: TGCGCCAGCGCCCTGGGTGTTGGGAGCTCGAACACTGAAGCTTTCTTT. Protein: CASALGVGSSNTEAFF.

The chain combines TRBV18 with TRBJ1-2, with D possibly being TRBD1 (6 bases). Germline V gene lookup returns CDR1 KGHSH and CDR2 LQKENI. Trimming pared 3 bases from V and 4 bases from J, leaving 18 bases between. This CDR3 contains 16 residues. The chain's CDR3 is CASSPQAGAQTYGYTF. DNA of the CDR3: TGTGCCAGCTCACCCCAAGCAGGGGCTCAAACCTATGGCTACACCTTC.

The V gene is TRBV2, the J gene TRBJ2-5; 9 nucleotides match TRBD2. V dropped 4 bases and J dropped 3; count of bases not matched to a gene: 3. From germline, CDR1 is SNHLY and CDR2 FYNNEI. The CDR3 runs to 14 residues. The DNA of the CDR3 is TGTGCCAGCAGTGGCCAGCGGGGGGAAGAGACCCAGTACTTC. It is translated as CASSGQRGEETQYF.

This chain joins TRBV29-1 and TRBJ1-2; D not resolved. The CDR3 is 11 residues long. Germline CDR1 is SQVTM and CDR2 is ANQGSEA. Trimming left V 4 bases short and J 6 bases short, with 9 bases between. The CDR3 DNA follows: TGCAGCGTTGGGGCCGAAAATGGCTACACCTTC. Translation gives CSVGAENGYTF.

The chain couples TRBV5-4 to TRBJ1-2, with a weak D call TRBD1 (5 bases). The CDR3 is 13 amino acids. Germline-derived CDR1 and CDR2 are SGHNT and YYREEE (reference sequence). The germline V and J ends were trimmed by 0 bases and 7 bases, with 10 bases remaining between them. CDR3 in amino acids: CASSLEQVGGYTF. CDR3 coding DNA: TGTGCCAGCAGCTTGGAACAGGTCGGTGGCTACACCTTC.

The chain couples TRBV7-2 to TRBJ2-5, with D tentatively TRBD2 (6 bases). Germline CDR1 is SGHTA and CDR2 is FQGNSA. V lost 2 bases to trimming and J lost 4 bases, with 14 bases between them. The CDR3 extends over 15 amino acids. The CDR3 sequence is CASSLNYYGGETQYF. CDR3 nucleotides: TGTGCCAGCAGCTTAAACTACTACGGGGGAGAGACCCAGTACTTC. The variable domain in full, with the rest retrieved from reference TRBV7-2 and TRBJ2-5, is GAGVSQSPSNKVTEKGKDVELRCDPISGHTALYWYRQSLGQGLEFLIYFQGNSAPDKSGLPSDRFSAERTGGSVSTLTIQRTQQEDSAVYLCASSLNYYGGETQYFGPGTRLLVL.

This chain uses TRBV18 with TRBJ2-7; D ambiguous. Trimming left V 2 bases short and J 4 bases short, with 9 bases between. CDR1 KGHSH and CDR2 LQKENI come from the germline V gene. The CDR3 covers 13 residues. DNA of the CDR3: TGTGCCAGCTCACCAGAGACGGAGTACGAGCAGTACTTC. As protein: CASSPETEYEQYF. The full variable domain, with the rest looked up from reference TRBV18 and TRBJ2-7, is NAGVMQNPRHLVRRRGQEARLRCSPMKGHSHVYWYRQLPEEGLKFMVYLQKENIIDESGMPKERFSAEFPKEGPSILRIQQVVRGDSAAYFCASSPETEYEQYFGPGTRLTVT.

The genes are TRBV25-1 and TRBJ2-7; no reliable D call. Germline CDR1 is MGHDK and CDR2 is SYGVNS. CDR3 length: 13 amino acids. Trimming shortened V by 1 base and J by 5 bases, and 9 bases separated the two germline ends. CDR3 coding DNA: TGTGCCAGCAGTGAATTGGGCTTTAACGAGCAGTACTTC. It encodes CASSELGFNEQYF.

The J gene is TRBJ1-3, the V gene TRBV23-1; 8 bases are a match to TRBD1. TRBV23-1 is classed as an ORF, of uncertain function. This CDR3 has 15 amino acids. Losses at the gene ends were 6 bases for V and 0 bases for J; bases not matched to a gene: 4. CDR3 in DNA: TGCGCCAGCAGAGATGACAGGGGCTCTGGAAACACCATATATTTT. It yields the protein CASRDDRGSGNTIYF.

This sequence joins TRBV28 and TRBJ2-7; TRBD1 is a possible D gene (6 bases). Germline-derived CDR1 and CDR2 are MDHEN and SYDVKM. V lost 6 bases and J 2 bases, leaving 11 bases between the germline ends. This CDR3 comprises 13 residues. CDR3 amino acids: CASRTGTPYEQYF. Written as DNA, the CDR3 is TGTGCCAGCAGGACCGGGACACCCTACGAGCAGTACTTC.

In regard to this clone: At the DNA level, this CDR3 is encoded by other sequences in the same sample as well. The chain has TRBV7-2 and TRBJ1-2; 11 bases fit TRBD1. Losses at the gene ends were 5 bases for V and 4 bases for J; bases not matched to a gene: 3. CDR1 and CDR2 from the germline V gene are SGHTA and FQGNSA. The CDR3 is 14 residues long. Written as DNA, the CDR3 is TGTGCCAGCAGCCTGGACAGGGGGCCCTATGGCTACACCTTC. Translation: CASSLDRGPYGYTF.